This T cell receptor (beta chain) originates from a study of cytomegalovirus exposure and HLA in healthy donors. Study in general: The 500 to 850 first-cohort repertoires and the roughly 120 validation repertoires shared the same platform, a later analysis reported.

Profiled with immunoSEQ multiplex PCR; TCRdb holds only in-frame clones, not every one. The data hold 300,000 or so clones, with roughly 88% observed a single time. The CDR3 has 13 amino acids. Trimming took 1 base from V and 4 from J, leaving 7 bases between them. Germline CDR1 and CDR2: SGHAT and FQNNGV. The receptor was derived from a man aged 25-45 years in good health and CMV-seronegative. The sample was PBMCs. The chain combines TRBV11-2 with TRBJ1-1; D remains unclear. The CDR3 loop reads CASSLGQFTEAFF. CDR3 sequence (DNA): TGTGCCAGCAGCTTAGGGCAGTTCACTGAAGCTTTCTTT.